Listed below are T cell receptor beta chains from one sample, sequenced in a study of shared clonotypes between healthy human individuals. Here immunoSEQ multiplex PCR was the method, and the copy in TCRdb shows in-frame clones only, minus some. The table includes over a million clones, more than 95% detected once. Sequencing was done on a sample of naive CD4+ T cells sorted from blood. The receptors shown here come from a man younger than 40 in good health. The CDR3 runs from the conserved cysteine through the conserved F or W. The D gene is left open where the match is weak. Some rows mark clone size as missing; the rest say once, few, many or name a class of expanded clone.

j_call v_call d_call clone_size cdr3_aa cdr3_nt
TRBJ2-5 TRBV7-6 TRBD1 NA CASSPGTGQETQYF TGTGCCAGCAGCCCCGGGACAGGGCAAGAGACCCAGTACTTC
TRBJ2-1 TRBV28 NA NA CASSLKSSYNEQFF TGTGCCAGCAGTTTGAAGAGCTCCTACAATGAGCAGTTCTTC
TRBJ2-1 TRBV6-5 TRBD2 NA CASSYSAGGQGEQFF TGTGCCAGCAGTTACTCCGCGGGAGGGCAGGGTGAGCAGTTCTTC
TRBJ2-1 TRBV4-1 NA NA CASSQASFREQFF TGCGCCAGCAGCCAAGCCAGTTTTCGTGAGCAGTTCTTC
TRBJ2-1 TRBV5-1 TRBD2 NA CASSLGFPGTIYNEQFF TGCGCCAGCAGCTTGGGTTTTCCCGGGACTATATACAATGAGCAGTTCTTC
TRBJ2-3 TRBV19 NA NA CASSREDSSSTDTQYF TGTGCCAGTAGTAGGGAGGACAGCTCTAGCACAGATACGCAGTATTTT
TRBJ1-5 TRBV5-8 TRBD1 NA CASSLGQGVSQPQHF TGTGCCAGCAGCTTGGGCCAGGGGGTTAGTCAGCCCCAGCATTTT
TRBJ2-2 TRBV12-1 NA NA CASSFVTGQGARTGELFF TGTGCCAGCAGCTTTGTGACAGGACAGGGGGCGCGCACCGGGGAGCTGTTTTTT
TRBJ2-7 TRBV5-6 TRBD2 NA CASSPKGLAATYEQYF TGTGCCAGCAGCCCCAAAGGACTAGCGGCAACCTACGAGCAGTACTTC
TRBJ2-7 TRBV29-1 NA NA CSVETQGRRQYF TGCAGCGTTGAAACGCAGGGGAGAAGGCAGTACTTC
TRBJ2-5 TRBV27 NA NA CASSSRGAMETQYF TGTGCCAGCAGCTCTAGGGGCGCCATGGAGACCCAGTACTTC
TRBJ1-2 TRBV29-1 TRBD1 NA CSVGGGGEFRGYTF TGCAGCGTTGGAGGAGGGGGCGAGTTTCGGGGCTACACCTTC
TRBJ1-4 TRBV9 NA NA CASSVGQSPGEKLFF TGTGCCAGCAGCGTAGGCCAGTCCCCAGGCGAAAAACTGTTTTTT
TRBJ2-5 TRBV9 TRBD2 NA CASSPTAGGSRETQYF TGTGCCAGCAGCCCCACGGCGGGAGGGAGTCGAGAGACCCAGTACTTC
TRBJ1-2 TRBV5-6 TRBD1 NA CASSPGGGNYGYTF TGTGCCAGCAGCCCCGGAGGGGGCAACTATGGCTACACCTTC
TRBJ1-2 TRBV7-9 NA NA CASSLEAGLGDTF TGTGCCAGCAGCTTAGAGGCAGGCCTCGGGGACACCTTC
TRBJ1-3 TRBV14 NA NA CASKDVAGNTIYF TGTGCCAGCAAGGACGTCGCAGGAAACACCATATATTTT
TRBJ2-3 TRBV19 NA NA CASSIENKDTQYF TGTGCCAGTAGTATAGAAAATAAAGATACGCAGTATTTT
TRBJ2-7 TRBV18 TRBD2 NA CASSSATSGTSYEQYF TGTGCCAGCTCATCCGCGACTAGCGGGACCTCCTACGAGCAGTACTTC
TRBJ2-5 TRBV20-1 NA once CSARPQTQYF TGCAGTGCTAGACCCCAGACCCAGTACTTC
TRBJ2-7 TRBV6-1 TRBD2 NA CASSGRLAGKPEQYF TGTGCCAGCAGTGGGCGACTAGCGGGAAAACCCGAGCAGTACTTC
TRBJ1-1 TRBV14 NA NA CASSLTGGHHTEAFF TGTGCCAGCAGCCTGACAGGAGGGCATCACACTGAAGCTTTCTTT